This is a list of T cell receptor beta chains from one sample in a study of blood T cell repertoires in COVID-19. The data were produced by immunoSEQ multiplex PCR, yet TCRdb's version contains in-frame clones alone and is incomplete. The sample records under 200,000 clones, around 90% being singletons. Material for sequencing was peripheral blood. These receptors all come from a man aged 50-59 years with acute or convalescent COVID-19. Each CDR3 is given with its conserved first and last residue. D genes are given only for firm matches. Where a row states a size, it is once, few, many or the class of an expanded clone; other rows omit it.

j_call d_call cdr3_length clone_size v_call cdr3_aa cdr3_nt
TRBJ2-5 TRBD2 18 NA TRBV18 CASSPTTSGGAFQETQYF TGTGCCAGCTCACCGACGACTAGCGGGGGGGCTTTTCAAGAGACCCAGTACTTC
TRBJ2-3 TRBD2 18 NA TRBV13 CASSSPLAGAWGTDTQYF TGTGCCAGCAGCTCGCCACTAGCGGGAGCGTGGGGCACAGATACGCAGTATTTT
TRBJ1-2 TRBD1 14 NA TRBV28 CASSEGQGAGGYTF TGTGCCAGCAGCGAAGGACAGGGGGCCGGGGGCTACACCTTC
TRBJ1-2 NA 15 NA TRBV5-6 CASRKTGSRSDGYTF TGTGCCAGCAGGAAAACAGGGAGCCGGTCGGACGGCTACACCTTC
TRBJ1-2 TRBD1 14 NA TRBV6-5 CASKRTGVIYGYTF TGTGCCAGCAAACGGACAGGGGTTATCTATGGCTACACCTTC
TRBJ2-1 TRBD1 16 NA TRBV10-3 CAISENRGVSYNEQFF TGTGCCATCAGTGAGAACAGGGGCGTATCCTACAATGAGCAGTTCTTC
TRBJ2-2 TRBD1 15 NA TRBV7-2 CASSPGTGRTGELFF TGTGCCAGCAGCCCCGGGACAGGGCGGACCGGGGAGCTGTTTTTT
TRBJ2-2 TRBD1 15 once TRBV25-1 CASRGTGGGTGELFF TGTGCCAGCAGGGGGACAGGGGGAGGTACCGGGGAGCTGTTTTTT
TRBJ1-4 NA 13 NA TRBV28 CASSRRGRGKLFF TGTGCCAGCAGCCGACGGGGGAGGGGAAAACTGTTTTTT
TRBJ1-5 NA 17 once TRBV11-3 CASSQPKQGYSNQPQHF TGTGCCAGCAGCCAGCCTAAACAGGGCTATAGCAATCAGCCCCAGCATTTT
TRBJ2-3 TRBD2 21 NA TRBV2 CASSVALSFASGRSSTDTQYF TGTGCCAGCAGTGTTGCGTTAAGTTTCGCCAGCGGGAGGTCTAGCACAGATACGCAGTATTTT
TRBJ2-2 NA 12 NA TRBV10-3 CANSGNTGELFF TGTGCCAACTCGGGAAACACCGGGGAGCTGTTTTTT
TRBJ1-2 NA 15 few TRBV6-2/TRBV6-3 CASSLNQDKYYGYTF TGTGCCAGCAGTTTAAACCAGGACAAATACTATGGCTACACCTTC
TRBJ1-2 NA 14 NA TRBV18 CASSPSRSNYGYTF TGTGCCAGCTCACCGTCCCGTTCTAACTATGGCTACACCTTC
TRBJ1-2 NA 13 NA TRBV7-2 CASSLNSPYGYTF TGTGCCAGCAGCTTAAACAGCCCCTATGGCTACACCTTC
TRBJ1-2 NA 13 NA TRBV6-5 CASTVGGGYGYTF TGTGCCAGCACGGTCGGGGGTGGCTATGGCTACACCTTC
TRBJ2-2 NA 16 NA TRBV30 CASPGGAPSGTGELFF TGTGCCTCCCCTGGAGGGGCACCGTCGGGCACCGGGGAGCTGTTTTTT
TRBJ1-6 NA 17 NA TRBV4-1 CASSQDSGLSGNSPLHF TGCGCCAGCAGCCAAGATTCCGGACTATCGGGGAATTCACCCCTCCACTTT
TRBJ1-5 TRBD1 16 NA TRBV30 CAWSQPGTGGRQPQHF TGTGCCTGGAGCCAACCCGGGACAGGGGGCCGCCAGCCCCAGCATTTT
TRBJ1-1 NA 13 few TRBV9 CASSVRDNTEAFF TGTGCCAGCAGCGTCAGGGATAACACTGAAGCTTTCTTT
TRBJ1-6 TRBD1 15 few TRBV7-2 CASSMRTGARSPLHF TGTGCCAGCAGCATGAGGACAGGGGCGAGATCACCCCTCCACTTT
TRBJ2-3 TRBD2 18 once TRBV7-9 CASRPRLAGGLSADTQYF TGTGCCAGCAGACCGCGACTAGCGGGGGGGCTGTCTGCAGATACGCAGTATTTT
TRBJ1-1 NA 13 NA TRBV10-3 CASLQAPNTEAFF TGTGCCTCCCTTCAGGCGCCGAACACTGAAGCTTTCTTT
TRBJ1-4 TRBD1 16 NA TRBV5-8 CASSLRTGPFFGKLFF TGTGCCAGCAGCTTACGGACAGGGCCCTTTTTTGGAAAACTGTTTTTT
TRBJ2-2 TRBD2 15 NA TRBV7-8 CASRGLAGATGELFF TGTGCCAGCAGGGGACTAGCGGGAGCAACCGGGGAGCTGTTTTTT
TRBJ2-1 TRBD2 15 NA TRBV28 CASSLDSGSYNEQFF TGTGCCAGCAGTTTAGATAGCGGGAGTTACAATGAGCAGTTCTTC
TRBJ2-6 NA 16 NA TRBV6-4 CASSDSPGSGANVLTF TGTGCCAGCAGTGACTCCCCAGGTTCTGGGGCCAACGTCCTGACTTTC
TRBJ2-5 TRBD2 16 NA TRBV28 CASSSPSGGVIKTQYF TGTGCCAGCAGTTCCCCTAGCGGGGGGGTTATCAAAACCCAGTACTTC